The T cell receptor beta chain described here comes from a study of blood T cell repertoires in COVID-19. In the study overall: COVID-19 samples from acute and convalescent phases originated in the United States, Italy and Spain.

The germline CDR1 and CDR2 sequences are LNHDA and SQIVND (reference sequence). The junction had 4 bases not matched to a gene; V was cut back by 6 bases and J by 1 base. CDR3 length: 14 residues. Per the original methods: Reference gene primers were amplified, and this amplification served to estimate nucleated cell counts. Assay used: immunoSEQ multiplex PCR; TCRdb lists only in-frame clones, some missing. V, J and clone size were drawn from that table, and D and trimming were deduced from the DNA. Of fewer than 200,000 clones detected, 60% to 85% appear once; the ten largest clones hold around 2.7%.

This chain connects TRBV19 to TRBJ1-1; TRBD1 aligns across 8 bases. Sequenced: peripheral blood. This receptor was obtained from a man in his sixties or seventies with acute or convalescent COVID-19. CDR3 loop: CASSPGQANTEAFF. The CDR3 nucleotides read TGTGCCAGTAGCCCGGGACAGGCGAACACTGAAGCTTTCTTT.